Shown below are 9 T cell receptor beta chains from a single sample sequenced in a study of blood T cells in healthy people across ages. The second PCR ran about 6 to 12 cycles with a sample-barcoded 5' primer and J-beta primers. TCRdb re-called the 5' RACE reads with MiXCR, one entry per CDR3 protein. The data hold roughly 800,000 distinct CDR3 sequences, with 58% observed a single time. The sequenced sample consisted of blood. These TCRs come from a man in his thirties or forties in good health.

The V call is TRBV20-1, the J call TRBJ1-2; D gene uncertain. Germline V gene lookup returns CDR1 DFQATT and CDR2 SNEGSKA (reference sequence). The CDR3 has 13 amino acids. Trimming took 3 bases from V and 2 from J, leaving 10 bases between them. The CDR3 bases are TGCAGTGCTAGGTCGACCTTGAACTATGGCTACACCTTC. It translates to CSARSTLNYGYTF.

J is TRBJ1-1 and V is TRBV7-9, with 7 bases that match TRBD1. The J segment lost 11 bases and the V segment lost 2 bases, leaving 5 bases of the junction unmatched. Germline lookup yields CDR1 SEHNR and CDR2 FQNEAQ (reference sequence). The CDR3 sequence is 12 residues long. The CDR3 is CASSLLSRGAFF. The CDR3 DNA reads TGTGCCAGCAGCTTATTGAGCAGGGGGGCTTTCTTT.

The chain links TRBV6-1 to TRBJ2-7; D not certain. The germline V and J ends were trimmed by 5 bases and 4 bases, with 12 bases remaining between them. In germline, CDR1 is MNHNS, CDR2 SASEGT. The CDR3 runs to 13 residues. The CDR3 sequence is CASSPRFVYEQYF. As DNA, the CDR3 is TGTGCCAGCAGTCCTCGTTTCGTTTACGAGCAGTACTTC.

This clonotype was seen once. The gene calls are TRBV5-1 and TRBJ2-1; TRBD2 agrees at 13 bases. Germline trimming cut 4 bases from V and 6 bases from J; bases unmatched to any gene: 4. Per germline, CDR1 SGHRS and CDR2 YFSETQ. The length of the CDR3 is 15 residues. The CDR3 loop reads CASSLGTSGVNEQFF. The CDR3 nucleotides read TGCGCCAGCAGCCTCGGGACTAGCGGGGTCAATGAGCAGTTCTTC.

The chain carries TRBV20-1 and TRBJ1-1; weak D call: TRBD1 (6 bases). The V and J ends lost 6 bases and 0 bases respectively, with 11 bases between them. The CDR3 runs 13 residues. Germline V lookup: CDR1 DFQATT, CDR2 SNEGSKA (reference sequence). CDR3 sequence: CSAARDMNTEAFF. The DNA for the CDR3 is TGCAGTGCGGCCAGGGACATGAACACTGAAGCTTTCTTT.

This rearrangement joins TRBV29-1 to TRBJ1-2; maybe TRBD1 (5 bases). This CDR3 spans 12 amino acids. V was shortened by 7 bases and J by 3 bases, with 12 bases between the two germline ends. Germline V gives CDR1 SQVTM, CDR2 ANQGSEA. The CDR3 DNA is TGCAGCGCGGGGGGAGGGGACTATGGCTACACCTTC. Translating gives CSAGGGDYGYTF.

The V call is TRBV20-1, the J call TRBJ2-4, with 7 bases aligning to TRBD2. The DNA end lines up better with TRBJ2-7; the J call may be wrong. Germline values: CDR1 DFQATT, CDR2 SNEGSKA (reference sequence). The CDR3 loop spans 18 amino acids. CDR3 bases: TGCAGTGCTAGAAAGACATCCGGACTAGTGGGAGGGACCTACGAGCAGTACTTC. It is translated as CSARKTSGLVGGTYEQYF.

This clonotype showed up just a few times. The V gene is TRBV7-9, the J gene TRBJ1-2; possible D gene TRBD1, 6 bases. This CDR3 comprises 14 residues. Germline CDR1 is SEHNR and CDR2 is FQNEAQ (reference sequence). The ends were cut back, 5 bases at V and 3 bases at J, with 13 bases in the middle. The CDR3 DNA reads TGTGCCAGCAGCGAGGGACACCCGGACTATGGCTACACCTTC. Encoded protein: CASSEGHPDYGYTF.

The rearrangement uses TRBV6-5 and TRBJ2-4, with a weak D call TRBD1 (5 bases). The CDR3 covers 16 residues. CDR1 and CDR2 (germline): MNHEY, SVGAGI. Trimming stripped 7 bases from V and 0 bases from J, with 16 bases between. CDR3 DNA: TGTGCCAGCACCGACCAGACAGAGCTAGCCAAAAACATTCAGTACTTC. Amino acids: CASTDQTELAKNIQYF.